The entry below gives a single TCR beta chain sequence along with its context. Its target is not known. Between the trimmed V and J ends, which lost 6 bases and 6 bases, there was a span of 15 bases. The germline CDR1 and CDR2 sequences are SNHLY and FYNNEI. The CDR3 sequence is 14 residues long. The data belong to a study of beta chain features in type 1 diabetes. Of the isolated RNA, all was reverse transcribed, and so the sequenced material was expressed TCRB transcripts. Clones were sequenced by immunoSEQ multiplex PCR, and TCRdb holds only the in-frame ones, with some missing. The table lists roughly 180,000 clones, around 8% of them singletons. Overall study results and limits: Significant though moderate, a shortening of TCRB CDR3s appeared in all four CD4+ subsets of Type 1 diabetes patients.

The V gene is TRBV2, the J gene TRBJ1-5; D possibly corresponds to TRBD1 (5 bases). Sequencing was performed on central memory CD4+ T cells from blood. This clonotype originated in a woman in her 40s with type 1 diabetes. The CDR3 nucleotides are TGTGCCAGCAGGGGGAGCGGGGCGGTTCAGCCCCAGCATTTT. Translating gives CASRGSGAVQPQHF.